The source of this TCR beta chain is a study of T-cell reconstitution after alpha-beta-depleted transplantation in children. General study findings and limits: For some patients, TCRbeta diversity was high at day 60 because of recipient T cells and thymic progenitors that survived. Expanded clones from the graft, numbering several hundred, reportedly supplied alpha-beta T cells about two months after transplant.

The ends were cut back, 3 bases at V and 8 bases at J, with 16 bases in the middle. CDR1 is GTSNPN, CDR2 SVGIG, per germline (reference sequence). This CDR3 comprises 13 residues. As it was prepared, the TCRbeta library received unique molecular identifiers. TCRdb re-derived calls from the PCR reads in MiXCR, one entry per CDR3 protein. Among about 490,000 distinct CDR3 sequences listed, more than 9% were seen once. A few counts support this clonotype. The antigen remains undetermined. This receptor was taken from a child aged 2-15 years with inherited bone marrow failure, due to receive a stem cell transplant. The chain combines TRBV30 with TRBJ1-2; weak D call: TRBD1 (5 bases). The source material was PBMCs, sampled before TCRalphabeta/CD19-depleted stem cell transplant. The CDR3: CAWSYGGSFGYTF. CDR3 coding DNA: TGTGCCTGGAGCTACGGGGGGTCTTTCGGCTACACCTTC.